This T cell receptor beta chain was observed in a study of blood T cell repertoires in COVID-19. CDR1 is SEHNR and CDR2 is FQNEAQ in the germline V gene (reference sequence). There are 16 residues in the CDR3. V shed 5 bases and J 10 bases; nucleotides not matched to a gene: 17. Assay used: immunoSEQ multiplex PCR; TCRdb lists only in-frame clones, some missing. The table lists 430,000 or so clones, around nine tenths of them singletons. Sequenced: PBMCs or T cells enriched from blood (not recorded which). This chain links TRBV7-9 with TRBJ2-3; 8 bases match TRBD1. The TCR was taken from a woman aged 40 to 50 who had recovered from COVID-19. In DNA form, the CDR3 reads TGTGCCAGCAGCCCGATACGGGGCAGGGGGCTGGTTGCGCAGTATTTT. Amino acids: CASSPIRGRGLVAQYF.